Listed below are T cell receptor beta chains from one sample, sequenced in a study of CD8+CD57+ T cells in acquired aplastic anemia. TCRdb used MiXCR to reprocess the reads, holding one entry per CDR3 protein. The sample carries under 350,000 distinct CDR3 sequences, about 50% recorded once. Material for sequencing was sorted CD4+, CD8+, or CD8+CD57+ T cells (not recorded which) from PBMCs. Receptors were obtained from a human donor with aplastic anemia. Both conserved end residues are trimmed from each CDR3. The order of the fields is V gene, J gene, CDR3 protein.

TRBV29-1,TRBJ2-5,SVELLAYSYNEQY
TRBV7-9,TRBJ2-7,ASSSMTEQY
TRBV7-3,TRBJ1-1,ASSRGPAGPNTEAF
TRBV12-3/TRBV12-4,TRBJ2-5,ASSFLRVETQY
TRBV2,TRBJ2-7,ASRRAYKQY
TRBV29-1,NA,SVVTGGSLFGYT
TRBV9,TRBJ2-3,ASSKSGERTDTQY
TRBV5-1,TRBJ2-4,ASSSSGGENIQY
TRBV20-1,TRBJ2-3,SAGTADTQY
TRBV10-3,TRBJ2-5,AIRLGSSVQETQY
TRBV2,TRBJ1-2,ASSETLSGQANYGYT
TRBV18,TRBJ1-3,ASSQGTDTGNTIY
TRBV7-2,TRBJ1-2,ASSLDRPYGYT
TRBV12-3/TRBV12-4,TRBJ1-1,ASSPPSGLDTEAF
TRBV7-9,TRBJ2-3,ASSIVLAGADTQY
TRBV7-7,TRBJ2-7,ASSLAPGQGTYEQY
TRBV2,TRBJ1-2,ASSESQGVYGYT
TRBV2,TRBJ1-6,ASSEVPSPGSPLH
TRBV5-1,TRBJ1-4,ASSPGPDLLEKLF
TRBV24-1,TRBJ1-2,ATSASGTEFYGYT
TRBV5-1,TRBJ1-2,ASSSWTGDDYGYT
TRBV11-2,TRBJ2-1,ASSPRQGSNNEQF
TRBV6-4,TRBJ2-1,ASSDQPGPAGEQF
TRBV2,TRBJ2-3,ASSGTSGGALTQY
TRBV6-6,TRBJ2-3,ASSYFDIKSTDTQY
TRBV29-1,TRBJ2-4,SVGGLAKNIQY
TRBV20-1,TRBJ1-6,SARTPPTVGSYNSPLH
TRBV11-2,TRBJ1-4,ASSLDLGQGLF